The sequence of this T cell receptor beta chain was determined in a study of immune heterogeneity within non-small cell lung tumors. TCR beta CDR3 was amplified by multiplex PCR using 32 V and 13 J primers. MiXCR, applied by TCRdb to the multiplex PCR reads, yields one record per CDR3 protein. The table shows approximately 2,000 distinct CDR3 sequences, with roughly 27% occurring only once. The germline V and J ends were trimmed by 0 bases and 10 bases, with 13 bases remaining between them. The CDR3 covers 15 residues. The germline V gene encodes CDR1 ENHRY and CDR2 SYGVKD. Template material comprised bulk tumor genomic DNA at approximately 650 ng per sample. Multiple widely separated biopsies were taken from each primary tumor at surgery. Undergoing curative surgery were patients whose non-small cell lung cancer was untreated and newly diagnosed. Those donating were patients (newly diagnosed with non-small cell lung cancer) who were having surgery with curative intent.

Notes on this clonotype: Its specificity is unknown.

Study results and caveats: There were identical dominant CDR3 beta clonotypes recurring across tumor sites within a patient, together with site-unique high-frequency clones. For the most part, the T-cell receptor beta clonotypes present at high frequency were distinct from one individual patient to the next.

The receptor comes from a woman aged 50 to 60 with non-small cell lung cancer. The gene calls are TRBV10-3 and TRBJ1-6; no clear D gene. Sequenced input: lung tumor tissue. The CDR3: CAISESEVGGSPLHF. CDR3 DNA: TGTGCCATCAGTGAGTCGGAGGTAGGCGGCTCACCCCTCCACTTT.